Detailed here is one TCR beta chain. Its antigen remains undetermined. Sequencing relied on a NextSeq 550. The Human TCR Profiling Kit (MiLaboratory) was used to make UMI-labeled 5' RACE TRB cDNA libraries. cDNA synthesis used the entire amount of extracted RNA, and PCR amplification then used the entire amount of cDNA produced. Libraries were prepared in parallel with an identical number of PCR cycles. In the original analysis: MIGEC and MiXCR extracted about 50,000 +/- 10,000 unique UMI-labeled TRB cDNA molecules per library, requiring at least two reads per UMI. On average, each library contained approximately 40,000 +/- 10,000 functional in-frame TRB CDR3 nucleotide clonotypes without stop codons. After downsampling to 5000 UMI-labeled TRB molecules per sample, diversity metrics such as normalized Shannon-Wiener and Chao1 were calculated in VDJtools. For the central five CDR3 residues, VDJtools calculated physicochemical properties weighted by clonotype size, namely interaction energy, strength, volume and Kidera factor 4. TCRdb reprocessed the reads into one record per CDR3 protein sequence, lacking DNA. The V and J calls follow TCRdb's processing rather than the paper's. The sample table records some 28,000 distinct CDR3 sequences. The ten largest clones capture around 9.6% of the sample.

This sample is drawn from a study of CXCR3-negative and CXCR3-positive naive CD8 T cells (dated by TCRdb to between 2018 and 2020). With respect to the entire study: In total, about 135 million TRB reads were obtained, corresponding to roughly 1.5 +/- 0.3 million reads per library. Naive subsets from 5 or 6 donors and memory cells from 3 donors were included in the TRBV-TRBJ cluster analysis. Diversity and physicochemical repertoire analyses covered about a dozen donors pooled from two independent experiments.

For each CD8+ T cell subset, flow sorting was done in triplicate, and roughly 320,000 cells per subset went directly into RLT lysis buffer. Using standard density gradient centrifugation, peripheral blood mononuclear cells were isolated from buffy coats. Total RNA was extracted from sorted cells using an RNeasy Mini Kit. What the authors observed across the whole study: Comparably high repertoire diversity was found in both naive subsets, whereas much lower repertoire diversity was found in memory CD8+ T cells. Because surface CD5, which is linked to self-reactivity in mice, was comparable between the naive subsets, TCR interaction strength was also inferred from TRB CDR3 physicochemical properties. CXCR3 expression partially decreased after cryopreservation, so most assays used freshly isolated PBMCs. Naive CXCR3-negative and CXCR3-positive cells from the same donor showed similar TRBV-TRBJ usage, whereas memory cells showed distinct patterns.

Sequenced: memory CD8+ T cells from blood. The meaning of the sample's cell subset or site label: conventional CD8+ memory T cells (TMEM), sorted as controls. The origin of this receptor is a human donor in good health. Some clones in this sample may be carry-over from other donors' samples.

The CDR3 has the sequence CSVVGIWRDNSYNEQFF. Rearrangement joined TRBV29-1 to TRBJ2-1; there is no DNA to check the TCRdb D call of TRBD2. The CDR3 goes from the cysteine to the phenylalanine over 17 residues. The protein alone is recorded here. The germline V gene gives CDR1 as SQVTM and CDR2 as ANQGSEA.